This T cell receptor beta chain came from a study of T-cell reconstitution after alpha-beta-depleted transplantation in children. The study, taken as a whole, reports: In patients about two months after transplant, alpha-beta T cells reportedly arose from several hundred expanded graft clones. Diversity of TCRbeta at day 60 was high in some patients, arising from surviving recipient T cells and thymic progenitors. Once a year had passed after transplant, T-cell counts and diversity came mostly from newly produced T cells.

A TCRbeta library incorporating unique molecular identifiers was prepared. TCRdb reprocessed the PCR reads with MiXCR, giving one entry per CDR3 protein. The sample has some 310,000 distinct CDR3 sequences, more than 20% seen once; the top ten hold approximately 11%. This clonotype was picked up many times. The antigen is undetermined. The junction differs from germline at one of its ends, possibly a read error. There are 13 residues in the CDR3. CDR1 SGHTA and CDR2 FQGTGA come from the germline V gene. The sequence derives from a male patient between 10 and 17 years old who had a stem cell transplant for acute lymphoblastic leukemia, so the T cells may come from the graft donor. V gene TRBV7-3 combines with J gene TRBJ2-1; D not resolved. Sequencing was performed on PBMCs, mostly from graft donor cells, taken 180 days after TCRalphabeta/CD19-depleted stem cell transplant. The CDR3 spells CASSLNSYNEQFF. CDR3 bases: TGTGCCAGCAGTTTAAATTCCTACAATGAGCAGTTCTTC.